These 15 T cell receptor beta chains came from one sample sequenced in a study of blood T cell repertoires in COVID-19. Using immunoSEQ multiplex PCR, the repertoire was profiled, and TCRdb retains in-frame clones only, with some absent. Here the sample spans 110,000 to 150,000 clones, approximately 88% being singletons. Sequenced sample: peripheral blood. These receptors came from a woman aged 50 to 60 with acute or convalescent COVID-19.

V usage is TRBV7-8 and J usage is TRBJ2-1; TRBD2 matches at 7 bases. The germline CDR1 and CDR2 sequences are SGHVS and FQNEAQ. CDR3 length: 15 amino acids. Trimming cost V 2 bases and J 2 bases; bases outside gene matches: 3. CDR3 sequence: CASSLTTSAYNEQFF. CDR3 coding DNA: TGTGCCAGCAGCTTAACTACTAGCGCCTACAATGAGCAGTTCTTC.

This clone has only one observation. The V call is TRBV11-2, the J call TRBJ2-2; unclear D gene. The length of the CDR3 is 15 residues. Germline lookup yields CDR1 SGHAT and CDR2 FQNNGV. Trimming took 2 bases from V and 6 from J, leaving 13 bases between them. The CDR3 DNA follows: TGTGCCAGCAGCTTATCGTCAGGTCAGGCCGGGGAGCTGTTTTTT. This gives the protein CASSLSSGQAGELFF. The full variable domain, in which reference TRBV11-2 and TRBJ2-2 provide the parts outside the CDR3, is EAGVAQSPRYKIIEKRQSVAFWCNPISGHATLYWYQQILGQGPKLLIQFQNNGVVDDSQLPKDRFSAERLKGVDSTLKIQPAKLEDSAVYLCASSLSSGQAGELFFGEGSRLTVL.

This rearrangement joins TRBV29-1 to TRBJ1-4; a possible D gene is TRBD1 (6 bases). There are 17 residues in the CDR3. Trimming pared 4 bases from V and 0 bases from J, leaving 18 bases between. The V gene's germline CDR1 is SQVTM and CDR2 ANQGSEA. The CDR3 coding sequence is TGCAGCGTTGTATTGGCCCAGGGGTTTGCAACTAATGAAAAACTGTTTTTT. Translation: CSVVLAQGFATNEKLFF.

The chain couples TRBV6-1 to TRBJ1-6, with D unresolved. The CDR3 is 14 amino acids. Germline V gene data show CDR1 as MNHNS and CDR2 as SASEGT. V lost 2 bases and J 9 bases, leaving 11 bases between the germline ends. CDR3 sequence: CASSELESGSPLHF. Here the CDR3 DNA reads TGTGCCAGCAGTGAACTGGAGTCTGGTTCACCCCTCCACTTT.

The genes are TRBV9 and TRBJ2-7; 7 bases agree with TRBD1. The CDR3 runs 14 residues. The junction had 6 bases not matched to a gene; V was cut back by 3 bases and J by 3 bases. CDR1 and CDR2 (germline): SGDLS, YYNGEE. The CDR3 region has the DNA TGTGCCAGCAGCGCCGGGACAGTTGGCTACGAGCAGTACTTC. Translation gives CASSAGTVGYEQYF.

The chain is built from TRBV2 and TRBJ1-2; D is perhaps TRBD1 (6 bases). V lost 6 bases and J 4 bases, leaving 12 bases between the germline ends. CDR3 length: 13 residues. Germline V gene data show CDR1 as SNHLY and CDR2 as FYNNEI. This CDR3 is CASRPGTFYGYTF. The CDR3 DNA follows: TGTGCCAGCAGACCCGGGACATTCTATGGCTACACCTTC.

J is TRBJ2-4 and V is TRBV5-4; TRBD2 aligns across 9 bases. This CDR3 is 16 amino acids long. V shed 3 bases and J 0 bases; nucleotides not matched to a gene: 4. CDR1 and CDR2 (germline): SGHNT, YYREEE (reference sequence). The CDR3 bases are TGTGCCAGCAGCTCTCTAGCGGGGTCAGCCAAAAACATTCAGTACTTC. It translates to CASSSLAGSAKNIQYF.

J is TRBJ2-7 and V is TRBV7-8, with 7 bases identical to TRBD1. The germline V gene has CDR1 SGHVS and CDR2 FQNEAQ. V shed 2 bases, J shed 1 base, and the junction held 5 bases outside the gene matches. The CDR3 is 15 residues long. Written as DNA, the CDR3 is TGTGCCAGCAGCTTAAACGGACAGGCATCCTACGAGCAGTACTTC. It is translated as CASSLNGQASYEQYF.

V usage is TRBV19 and J usage is TRBJ2-1; 8 bases map to TRBD1. Germline CDR1 reads LNHDA; CDR2 reads SQIVND (reference sequence). The CDR3 sequence is 15 residues long. V was clipped by 7 bases and J by 4 bases; unmatched bases: 9. CDR3 DNA: TGTGCCAGTACCCCCCCAGGGGGCGAGTACAATGAGCAGTTCTTC. It encodes CASTPPGGEYNEQFF.

The rearrangement uses TRBV18 and TRBJ2-2, with D unclear. Germline V gives CDR1 KGHSH, CDR2 LQKENI. V was pared by 3 bases and J by 6 bases, with 11 bases between. The CDR3 totals 14 residues. In DNA form, the CDR3 reads TGTGCCAGCTCACCGCTTTACACGTCCGGGGAGCTGTTTTTT. Protein: CASSPLYTSGELFF.

The V call is TRBV20-1, the J call TRBJ1-6, with a possible D match to TRBD1 (5 bases). The length of the CDR3 is 11 residues. Germline assignment: CDR1 DFQATT and CDR2 SNEGSKA (reference sequence). The V gene lost 7 bases and the J gene lost 9 bases, with 10 bases spanning the gap. For the CDR3, the DNA is TGCAGTGGGGGCCGCAGTTCACCCCTCCACTTT. It is translated as CSGGRSSPLHF.

This clone was recorded only once. The junction shows a germline mismatch at one end, possibly a read error. This chain connects TRBV4-2 to TRBJ2-3; 8 nucleotides align to TRBD1. The CDR3 length is 17 residues. Germline CDR1 reads LGHNA; CDR2 reads YNFKEQ. The CDR3 DNA is TGTGCCAGCACCCAAGTGAGGAGGGACAGGTACACAGATACGCAGTATTTT. Amino acids: CASTQVRRDRYTDTQYF.

V and J are TRBV21-1 and TRBJ1-1; TRBD1, the table's D call, lacks a check against the DNA. TRBV21-1 is described as a pseudogene. The CDR3 sequence is 15 residues long. CDR3 amino acids: CASSKVDRAVTEAFF. The CDR3 bases are TGTGCCAGCAGCAAAGTGGACAGGGCGGTCACTGAAGCTTTCTTT.

This chain uses TRBV11-3 with TRBJ2-7, with a weak D call TRBD1 (7 bases). Germline-derived CDR1 and CDR2 are SGHNT and YENEEA. This CDR3 contains 14 residues. V gave up 2 bases and J gave up 6 bases, with 14 bases separating them. The CDR3, as DNA: TGTGCCAGCAGCTTAAGAGGAGGGGGCGGCGAGCAGTACTTC. It translates to CASSLRGGGGEQYF.

This chain joins TRBV4-1 and TRBJ2-7, with no clear D. CDR3 size: 13 residues. V lost 4 bases and J 0 bases, leaving 7 bases between the germline ends. CDR1 is MGHRA, CDR2 YSYEKL, per germline. The CDR3 coding sequence is TGCGCCAGCAGCCGTCCAGTCTCCTACGAGCAGTACTTC. The encoded protein is CASSRPVSYEQYF.